This T cell receptor (beta chain) derives from a study of glioma-infiltrating T cells. Ten or more counts support this clonotype. TCR alpha and beta CDR3 regions were amplified from RNA using iRepertoire nested multiplex PCR. Tissue mRNA or PBMC total RNA, about 95-450 ng, went into one-step reverse transcription and amplification. In TCRdb, the multiplex PCR reads were re-called with MiXCR into one record per CDR3 protein. This sample has under 200,000 distinct CDR3 sequences, with roughly two fifths found just once. This TCR derives from a human donor with low-grade glioma or glioblastoma, undergoing nonglioma brain surgery, or in good health (not recorded which). The sample was glioma tissue, nonneoplastic brain tissue, or PBMCs (not recorded which).

Written as DNA, the CDR3 is TGTGCCAGCATTAGGACTAGCGGAACGAACACCGGGGAGCTGTTTTTT. Its translation: CASIRTSGTNTGELFF. This rearrangement joins TRBV6-1 to TRBJ2-2; 10 bases fit TRBD2. The germline V gene has CDR1 MNHNS and CDR2 SASEGT. The CDR3 is 16 amino acids. The J segment lost 0 bases and the V segment lost 7 bases, leaving 5 bases of the junction unmatched.